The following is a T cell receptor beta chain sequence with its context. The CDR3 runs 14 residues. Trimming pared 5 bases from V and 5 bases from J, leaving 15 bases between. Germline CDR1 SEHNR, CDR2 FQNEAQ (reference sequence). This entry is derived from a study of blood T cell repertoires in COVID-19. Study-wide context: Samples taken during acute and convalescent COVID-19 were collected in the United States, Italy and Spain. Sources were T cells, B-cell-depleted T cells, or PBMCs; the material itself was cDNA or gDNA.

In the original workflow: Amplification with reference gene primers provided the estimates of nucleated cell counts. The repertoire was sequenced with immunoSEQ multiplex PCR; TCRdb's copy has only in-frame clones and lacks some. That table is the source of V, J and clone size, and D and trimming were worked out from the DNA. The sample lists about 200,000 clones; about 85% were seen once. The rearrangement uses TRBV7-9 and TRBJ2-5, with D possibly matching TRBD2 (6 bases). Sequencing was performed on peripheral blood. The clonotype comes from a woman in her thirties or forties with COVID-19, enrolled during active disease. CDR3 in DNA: TGTGCCAGCAGCACGGAGGGGAGCGGGGAGACCCAGTACTTC. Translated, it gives CASSTEGSGETQYF.